This T cell receptor (beta chain) was retrieved from a study of blood T cell repertoires in COVID-19. CDR1 and CDR2 from the germline V gene are SEHNR and FQNEAQ (reference sequence). Trimming removed 6 bases from V and 10 bases from J; junction bases left unmatched: 9. The CDR3 is made up of 15 amino acids. The data were produced by immunoSEQ multiplex PCR, yet TCRdb's version contains in-frame clones alone and is incomplete. Of 320,000 or so clones in the sample, about 88% were seen once. The TCR was taken from a woman aged 30 to 39 who had recovered from COVID-19. The specimen sequenced was PBMCs or T cells enriched from blood (not recorded which). V is TRBV7-9 and J is TRBJ1-6; 10 bases are a match to TRBD1. The CDR3 loop reads CASSLGTGVGSPLHF. CDR3 in DNA: TGTGCCAGCAGTCTAGGGACAGGGGTCGGGTCACCCCTCCACTTT.